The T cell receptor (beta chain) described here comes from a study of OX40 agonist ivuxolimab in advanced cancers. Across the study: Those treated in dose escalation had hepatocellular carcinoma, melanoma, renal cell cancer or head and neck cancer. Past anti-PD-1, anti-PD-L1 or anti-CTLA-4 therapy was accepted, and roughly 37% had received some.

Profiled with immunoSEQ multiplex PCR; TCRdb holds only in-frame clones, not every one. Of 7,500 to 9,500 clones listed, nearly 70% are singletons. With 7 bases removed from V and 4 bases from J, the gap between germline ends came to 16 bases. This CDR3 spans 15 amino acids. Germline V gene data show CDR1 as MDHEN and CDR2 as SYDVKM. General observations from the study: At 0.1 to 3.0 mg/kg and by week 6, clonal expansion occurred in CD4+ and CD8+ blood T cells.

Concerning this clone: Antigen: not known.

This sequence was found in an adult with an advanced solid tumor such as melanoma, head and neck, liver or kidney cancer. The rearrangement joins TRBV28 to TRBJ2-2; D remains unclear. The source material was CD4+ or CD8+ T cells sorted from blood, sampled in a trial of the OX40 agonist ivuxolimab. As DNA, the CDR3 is TGTGCCAGCACCCAGCTCTCAGTATCCACCGGGGAGCTGTTTTTT. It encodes CASTQLSVSTGELFF.